These 14 T cell receptor beta chains share one sample of origin, sequenced in a study of cytomegalovirus exposure and HLA in healthy donors. PCR involved 60 Vbeta and 13 Jbeta primers. Repertoires were generated with immunoSEQ multiplex PCR, while TCRdb's copy carries only in-frame clones and drops some. Here the sample spans some 170,000 clones, roughly 80% being singletons. The sample comprised PBMCs. Receptors were obtained from a man between 25 and 39 years old in good health and CMV-seropositive.

This chain connects TRBV5-1 to TRBJ2-5; D may be TRBD2 (5 bases). CDR3 length equals 13 residues. V shed 1 base and J shed 2 bases, with 6 bases lying between them. Germline lookup yields CDR1 SGHRS and CDR2 YFSETQ. For the CDR3, the DNA is TGCGCCAGCAGCTTGACTAGGCAAGAGACCCAGTACTTC. This gives the protein CASSLTRQETQYF.

The J gene is TRBJ2-7, the V gene TRBV27; possible D gene TRBD2, 5 bases. This CDR3 contains 14 residues. Trimming stripped 2 bases from V and 3 bases from J, with 11 bases between. Per the germline V gene, CDR1 is MNHEY and CDR2 is SMNVEV (reference sequence). For the CDR3, the DNA is TGTGCCAGCAGTTTAAGGGAGTTGGACTACGAGCAGTACTTC. Its translation: CASSLRELDYEQYF.

V usage is TRBV5-6 and J usage is TRBJ2-5, with D uncertain. Between the trimmed V and J ends, which lost 6 bases and 2 bases, there was a span of 5 bases. CDR3 length: 11 residues. The germline V gene encodes CDR1 SGHDT and CDR2 YYEEEE. The CDR3 region has the DNA TGTGCCAGCACGCGGCAAGAGACCCAGTACTTC. Amino acid sequence: CASTRQETQYF.

The CDR3 loop is CASSPGMNTEAFF. The CDR3 coding sequence is TGTGCCAGCAGCCCCGGGATGAACACTGAAGCTTTCTTT. The rearrangement links TRBV7-9 to TRBJ1-1; no reliable D call. Trimming pared 5 bases from V and 0 bases from J, leaving 7 bases between. This CDR3 has 13 residues. CDR1 is SEHNR and CDR2 is FQNEAQ in the germline V gene (reference sequence).

This clone was observed a few times. The J gene is TRBJ1-5, the V gene TRBV5-6; D is ambiguous. Looked up from germline, CDR1 is SGHDT and CDR2 is YYEEEE. The V end lost 1 base, the J end lost 4 bases, and 6 bases lay between the germline ends. The CDR3 is made up of 13 amino acids. CDR3: CASSLTPNQPQHF. The CDR3 DNA reads TGTGCCAGCAGCTTGACTCCAAATCAGCCCCAGCATTTT.

The chain combines TRBV11-3 with TRBJ2-2; D is perhaps TRBD2 (5 bases). Trimming cost V 5 bases and J 6 bases, with 13 bases left between them. This CDR3 has 14 amino acids. In germline, CDR1 is SGHNT, CDR2 YENEEA. The CDR3 protein is CASSPRLGAGELFF. CDR3 nucleotides: TGTGCCAGCAGCCCCCGACTCGGGGCCGGGGAGCTGTTTTTT.

The chain carries TRBV7-2 and TRBJ2-1; 8 nucleotides align to TRBD2. V gave up 5 bases and J gave up 8 bases; unmatched junction bases: 5. The CDR3 consists of 13 residues. Germline V CDR1 and CDR2: SGHTA, FQGNSA. Written as DNA, the CDR3 is TGTGCCAGCAGCCCGGGACTAGTGGATGAGCAGTTCTTC. It specifies CASSPGLVDEQFF.

The chain recombines TRBV4-3 with TRBJ1-1, with 7 bases lining up with TRBD1. Trimming removed 5 bases from V and 1 base from J; junction bases left unmatched: 4. CDR3 size: 14 residues. Germline-derived CDR1 and CDR2 are LGHNA and YSLEER. CDR3 loop: CASSKTGTNTEAFF. For the CDR3, the DNA is TGCGCCAGCAGCAAGACAGGGACGAACACTGAAGCTTTCTTT.

This clone has a single count. This chain uses TRBV5-1 with TRBJ2-2; TRBD1 might be the D (5 bases). The V end was cut by 0 bases, the J end by 0 bases, with 9 bases between. Germline assignment: CDR1 SGHRS and CDR2 YFSETQ. The CDR3 sequence is 16 residues long. CDR3 nucleotides: TGCGCCAGCAGCTTGGTCCCAGGGACGAACACCGGGGAGCTGTTTTTT. Amino acid sequence: CASSLVPGTNTGELFF.

V and J are TRBV4-1 and TRBJ2-5; 7 positions agree with TRBD1. The germline CDR1 and CDR2 sequences are MGHRA and YSYEKL. The J segment lost 5 bases and the V segment lost 3 bases, leaving 6 bases of the junction unmatched. CDR3 length: 14 amino acids. The CDR3 here is CASSHPDRPETQYF. In nucleotides, the CDR3 is TGCGCCAGCAGCCACCCGGACAGGCCCGAGACCCAGTACTTC.

V usage is TRBV5-1 and J usage is TRBJ2-3; a possible D gene is TRBD2 (5 bases). Germline V gene data show CDR1 as SGHRS and CDR2 as YFSETQ. The CDR3 runs to 14 residues. The V and J ends lost 0 bases and 5 bases respectively, with 10 bases between them. The DNA for the CDR3 is TGCGCCAGCAGCTTGGTCGGGGTCGGAGATACGCAGTATTTT. Translating gives CASSLVGVGDTQYF.

The chain recombines TRBV5-1 with TRBJ2-6; 8 bases align to TRBD2. This CDR3 is built from 16 residues. V trimming: 4 bases; J trimming: 0 bases; junction bases outside the gene matches: 3. Germline V CDR1 and CDR2: SGHRS, YFSETQ. CDR3 loop: CASSPTSGSGANVLTF. In DNA, the CDR3 is TGCGCCAGCAGCCCCACTAGCGGCTCTGGGGCCAACGTCCTGACTTTC. The full variable domain, rest sourced from reference TRBV5-1 and TRBJ2-6, is KAGVTQTPRYLIKTRGQQVTLSCSPISGHRSVSWYQQTPGQGLQFLFEYFSETQRNKGNFPGRFSGRQFSNSRSEMNVSTLELGDSALYLCASSPTSGSGANVLTFGAGSRLTVL.

The J gene is TRBJ2-1, the V gene TRBV4-1; D is perhaps TRBD2 (6 bases). Deletions cut 4 bases from V and 6 bases from J, with 10 bases between. The CDR3 sequence is 13 residues long. Germline V gives CDR1 MGHRA, CDR2 YSYEKL. The CDR3 sequence is CASSPREVNEQFF. DNA of the CDR3: TGCGCCAGCAGCCCGAGGGAGGTCAATGAGCAGTTCTTC.

This clone has only one observation. The chain carries TRBV6-1 and TRBJ2-7, with 12 bases lining up with TRBD2. After removal of 4 bases from V and 2 bases from J, the junction contained 3 bases not matched to a gene. Germline loops: CDR1 MNHNS, CDR2 SASEGT. The CDR3 is made up of 15 amino acids. CDR3 DNA: TGTGCCAGCAGTGGTGGACTAGCGGGGACCTACGAGCAGTACTTC. It specifies CASSGGLAGTYEQYF.